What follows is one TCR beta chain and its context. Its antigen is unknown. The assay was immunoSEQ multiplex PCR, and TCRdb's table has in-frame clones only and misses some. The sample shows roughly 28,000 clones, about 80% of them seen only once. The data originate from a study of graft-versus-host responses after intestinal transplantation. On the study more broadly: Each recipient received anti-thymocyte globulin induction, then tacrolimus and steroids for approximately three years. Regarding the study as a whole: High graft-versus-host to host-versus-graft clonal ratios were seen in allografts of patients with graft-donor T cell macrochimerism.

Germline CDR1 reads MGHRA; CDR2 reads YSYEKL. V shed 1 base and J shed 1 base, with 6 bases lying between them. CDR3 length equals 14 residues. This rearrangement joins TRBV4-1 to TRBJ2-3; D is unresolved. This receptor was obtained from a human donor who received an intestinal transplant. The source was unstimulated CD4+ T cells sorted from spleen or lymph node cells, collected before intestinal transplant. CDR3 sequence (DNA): TGCGCCAGCAGCCAAGCCGTGGGCACAGATACGCAGTATTTT. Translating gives CASSQAVGTDTQYF.